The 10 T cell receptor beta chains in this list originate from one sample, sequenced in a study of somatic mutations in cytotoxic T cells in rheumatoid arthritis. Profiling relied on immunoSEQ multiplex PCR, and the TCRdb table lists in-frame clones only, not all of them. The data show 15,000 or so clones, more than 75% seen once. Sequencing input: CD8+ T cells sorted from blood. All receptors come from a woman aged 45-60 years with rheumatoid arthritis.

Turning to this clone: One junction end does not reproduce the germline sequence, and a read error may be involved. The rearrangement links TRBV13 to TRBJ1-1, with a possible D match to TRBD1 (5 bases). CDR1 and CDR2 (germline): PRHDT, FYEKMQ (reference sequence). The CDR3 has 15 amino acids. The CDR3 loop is CASSLGTVKDTEAFF. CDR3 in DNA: TGTGCCAGCAGCCTAGGGACCGTGAAGGACACTGAAGCTTTCTTT.

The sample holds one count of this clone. Written as DNA, the CDR3 is TGTGCCAGCAGTATGGGACAGGGCGACGGGGAGCTGTTTTTT. Its protein is CASSMGQGDGELFF. The chain is built from TRBV2 and TRBJ2-2, with 9 bases that match TRBD1. In germline, CDR1 is SNHLY, CDR2 FYNNEI. The CDR3 sequence is 14 residues long. J lost 7 bases, V lost 5 bases, and 5 bases had no gene match.

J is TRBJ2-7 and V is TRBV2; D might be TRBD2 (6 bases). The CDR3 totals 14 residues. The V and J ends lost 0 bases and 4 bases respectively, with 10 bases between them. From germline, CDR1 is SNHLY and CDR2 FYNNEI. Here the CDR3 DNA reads TGTGCCAGCAGTGAAGCGGGAGCGGGTTACGAGCAGTACTTC. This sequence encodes CASSEAGAGYEQYF.

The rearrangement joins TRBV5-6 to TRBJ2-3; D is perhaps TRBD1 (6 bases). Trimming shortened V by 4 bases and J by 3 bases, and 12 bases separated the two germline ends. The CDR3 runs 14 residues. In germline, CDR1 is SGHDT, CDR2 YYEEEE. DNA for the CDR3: TGTGCCAGCAGCGATGGGGGCAGGACAGATACGCAGTATTTT. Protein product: CASSDGGRTDTQYF.

The CDR3 sequence is CASSLGGGTGELFF. The CDR3 bases are TGTGCCAGCAGCTTAGGAGGGGGCACCGGGGAGCTGTTTTTT. The chain employs TRBV7-6 and TRBJ2-2; perhaps TRBD1 as D (6 bases). V was shortened by 1 base and J by 4 bases, with 7 bases between the two germline ends. The CDR3 totals 14 residues. The V gene's germline CDR1 is SGHVS and CDR2 FNYEAQ.

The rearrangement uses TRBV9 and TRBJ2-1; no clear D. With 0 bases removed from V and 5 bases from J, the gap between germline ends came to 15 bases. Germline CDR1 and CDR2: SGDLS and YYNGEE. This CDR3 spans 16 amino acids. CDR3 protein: CASSVGPGLGNNEQFF. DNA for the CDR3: TGTGCCAGCAGCGTAGGTCCCGGGCTGGGTAACAATGAGCAGTTCTTC.

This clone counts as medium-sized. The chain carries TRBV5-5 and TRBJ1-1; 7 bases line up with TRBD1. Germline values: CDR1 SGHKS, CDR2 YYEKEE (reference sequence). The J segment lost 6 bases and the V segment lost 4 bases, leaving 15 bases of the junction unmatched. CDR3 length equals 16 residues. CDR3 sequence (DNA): TGTGCCAGCAGCGCCCGACAGGGTGGGGGAACACCTGAAGCTTTCTTT. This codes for CASSARQGGGTPEAFF.

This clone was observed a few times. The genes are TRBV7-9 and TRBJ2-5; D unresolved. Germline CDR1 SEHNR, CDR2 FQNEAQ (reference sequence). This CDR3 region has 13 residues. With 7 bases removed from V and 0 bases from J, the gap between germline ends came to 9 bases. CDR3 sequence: CASTPLNQETQYF. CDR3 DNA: TGTGCCAGCACCCCTCTAAACCAAGAGACCCAGTACTTC.

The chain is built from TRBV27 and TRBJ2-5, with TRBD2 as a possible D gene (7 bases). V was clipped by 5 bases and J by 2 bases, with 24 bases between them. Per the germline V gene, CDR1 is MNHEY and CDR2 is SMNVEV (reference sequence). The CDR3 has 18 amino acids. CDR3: CASSPPPASRGGQETQYF. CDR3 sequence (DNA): TGTGCCAGCAGTCCCCCCCCAGCAAGCAGGGGAGGGCAAGAGACCCAGTACTTC.

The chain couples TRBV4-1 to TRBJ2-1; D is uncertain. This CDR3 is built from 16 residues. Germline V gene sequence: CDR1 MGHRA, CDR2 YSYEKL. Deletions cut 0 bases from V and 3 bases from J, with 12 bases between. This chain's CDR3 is CASSQDSSAVYNEQFF. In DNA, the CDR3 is TGCGCCAGCAGCCAAGATTCCAGCGCAGTCTACAATGAGCAGTTCTTC.